Listed below are T cell receptor beta chains from one sample, sequenced in a study of shared clonotypes between healthy human individuals. Repertoires were generated with immunoSEQ multiplex PCR, while TCRdb's copy carries only in-frame clones and drops some. The sample records more than 2,000,000 clones, 85% to 95% being singletons. Sequencing was performed on naive CD4+ T cells sorted from blood. All receptors come from a man younger than 30 in good health. CDR3s include the opening cysteine and the closing phenylalanine or tryptophan. A D gene is named only where the DNA matches it firmly. Clone size is given for some rows only: seen once, a few or many times, or a class if the clone is expanded.

d_call j_call v_call clone_size cdr3_nt cdr3_aa
TRBD2 TRBJ2-7 TRBV9 NA TGTGCCAGCAGCGCGGGACTAGCGGGGGAATATGCCTCCTACGAGCAGTACTTC CASSAGLAGEYASYEQYF
NA TRBJ2-7 TRBV10-3 NA TGTGCCATCAGTGATGTCGAGCGGCAGTACTTC CAISDVERQYF
NA TRBJ2-1 TRBV10-3 NA TGTGCCATCAGTGAGTCCAGTAATGAGCAGTTCTTC CAISESSNEQFF
NA TRBJ2-7 TRBV27 NA TGTGCCAGCAGTTTATATCCGGGGCGTAACTACGAGCAGTACTTC CASSLYPGRNYEQYF
NA TRBJ2-5 TRBV5-1 NA TGCGCCAGCAGCTCCGGAAGGGTGCCCGGTGGAGAGACCCAGTACTTC CASSSGRVPGGETQYF
TRBD2 TRBJ2-1 TRBV7-2 NA TGTGCCAGCATTGAAGGGCTAGCGGGATACAATGAGCAGTTCTTC CASIEGLAGYNEQFF
NA TRBJ2-3 TRBV5-1 NA TGCGCCAGCAGCGCTAAACAGGGATCAATAGCAACAGATACGCAGTATTTT CASSAKQGSIATDTQYF
NA TRBJ2-5 TRBV29-1 NA TGCAGCGTTGGACGGGGTGCAGAGACCCAGTACTTC CSVGRGAETQYF
TRBD1 TRBJ2-1 TRBV30 NA TGTGCCTCTGGACAGGGGGTTGGTTCCTACAATGAGCAGTTCTTC CASGQGVGSYNEQFF
NA TRBJ2-1 TRBV19 NA TGTGCCAGTAGTCCCCTGGAGGTTTCAAATGAGCAGTTCTTC CASSPLEVSNEQFF
NA TRBJ2-3 TRBV28 once TGTGCCAGCACCCGTGGAGGGGGGCCTTCAGATACGCAGTATTTT CASTRGGGPSDTQYF
NA TRBJ1-5 TRBV4-3 NA TGCGCCAGCAGCCAAGGGATGGGAGTGCAGCCCCAGCATTTT CASSQGMGVQPQHF
NA TRBJ2-5 TRBV28 NA TGTGCCAGCGGAACCCGTACAGGAGTACAAGAGACCCAGTACTTC CASGTRTGVQETQYF
TRBD1 TRBJ2-1 TRBV2 NA TGTGCCAGCAGTGACACAGGGGGTCTGGATGAGCAGTTCTTC CASSDTGGLDEQFF
NA TRBJ1-5 TRBV7-6 NA TGTGCCAGCAGCACGGGGGGCTTTAGCAATCAGCCCCAGCATTTT CASSTGGFSNQPQHF
NA TRBJ2-7 TRBV29-1 NA TGCAGCGTCGGGGACGGGTCCTACGAGCAGTACTTC CSVGDGSYEQYF
NA TRBJ1-2 TRBV5-8 NA TGTGCCAGCAGCCCAGGCCAGAAAGGCAACTATGGCTACACCTTC CASSPGQKGNYGYTF
NA TRBJ2-7 TRBV7-9 NA TGTGCCAGCAGCTTAAAGGGGCCTTACGAGCAGTACTTC CASSLKGPYEQYF
NA TRBJ1-2 TRBV28 NA TGTGCCAGTAACCGCGCCGGAGGGGGCTATGGCTACACCTTC CASNRAGGGYGYTF
TRBD1 TRBJ1-2 TRBV5-6 NA TGTGCCAGCAGCCGAACGGGACAGCCGTATGGCTACACCTTC CASSRTGQPYGYTF
NA TRBJ2-7 TRBV18 NA TGTGCCAGCTCACCCGGGGACGAGCAGTACTTC CASSPGDEQYF
NA TRBJ2-5 TRBV10-1 NA TGCGCCAGCAGGGAAAAGGGCCGAGAGACCCAGTACTTC CASREKGRETQYF
NA TRBJ1-5 TRBV7-2 NA TGTGCCAGCAGCTTAGGGACTGATAGCAATCAGCCCCAGCATTTT CASSLGTDSNQPQHF
TRBD1 TRBJ2-6 TRBV29-1 NA TGCAGCGTTGAAAAGGGGGCAGGGGCCAACGTCCTGACTTTC CSVEKGAGANVLTF
TRBD1 TRBJ2-3 TRBV9 NA TGTGCCAGCAGCGCTGGAGACAGGGGGCTCACAGATACGCAGTATTTT CASSAGDRGLTDTQYF
TRBD1 TRBJ2-2 TRBV25-1 NA TGTGCCAGCAGTGATCCCCGACAGGGGAACACCGGGGAGCTGTTTTTT CASSDPRQGNTGELFF
TRBD2 TRBJ2-1 TRBV5-4 NA TGTGCCAGCAGCTTGGTCAGCGGGAGGTCCTACAATGAGCAGTTCTTC CASSLVSGRSYNEQFF
NA TRBJ1-1 TRBV10-3 few TGTGCCATCATTGAGGACCAGGGATATGGTGAAGCTTTCTTT CAIIEDQGYGEAFF
TRBD1 TRBJ1-4 TRBV7-2 NA TGTGCCAGCAGCCTACAGGGGGCAGATGAAAAACTGTTTTTT CASSLQGADEKLFF
NA TRBJ1-2 TRBV27 NA TGTGCCAGCAGATCCCCGGGATTCTATGGCTACACCTTC CASRSPGFYGYTF
TRBD2 TRBJ2-1 TRBV7-9 NA TGTGCCAGCAGCCCCAGCGGGGGGGCCCACAATGAGCAGTTCTTC CASSPSGGAHNEQFF
NA TRBJ1-1 TRBV7-9 NA TGTGCCAGCAGCTTAGTGGGGTCAAAGGAAGCTTTCTTT CASSLVGSKEAFF
NA TRBJ1-1 TRBV5-4 NA TGTGCCAGCAGCTTGGCACACACTGAAGCTTTCTTT CASSLAHTEAFF